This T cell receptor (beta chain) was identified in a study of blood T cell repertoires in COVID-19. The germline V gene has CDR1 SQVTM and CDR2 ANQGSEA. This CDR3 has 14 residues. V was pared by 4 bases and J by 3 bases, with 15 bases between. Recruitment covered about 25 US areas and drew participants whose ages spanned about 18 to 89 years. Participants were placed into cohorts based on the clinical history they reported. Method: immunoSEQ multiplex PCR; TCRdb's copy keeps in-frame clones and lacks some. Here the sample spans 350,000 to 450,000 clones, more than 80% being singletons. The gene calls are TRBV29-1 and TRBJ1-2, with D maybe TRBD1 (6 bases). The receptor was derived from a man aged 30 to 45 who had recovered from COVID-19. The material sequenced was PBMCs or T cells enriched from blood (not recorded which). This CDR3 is CSVGAGGPHYGYTF. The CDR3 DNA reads TGCAGCGTTGGGGCGGGGGGCCCCCACTATGGCTACACCTTC.